The sequence of this T cell receptor (beta chain) was determined in a study of blood T cells in healthy people across ages. Together with a sample-barcoded 5' primer, a J-beta primer mix was included in a second PCR lasting about 7 to 12 cycles. TCRdb analysed the 5' RACE reads with MiXCR anew, one entry per CDR3 protein. The sample carries some 1 million distinct CDR3 sequences, 45% recorded once. This TCR was recovered from a woman aged 55-75 years in good health. The material sequenced was blood.

For the CDR3, the DNA is TGTGCCAGCTCACCGGCCGGGACAGGAGTTAACAATGAGCAGTTCTTC. This gives the protein CASSPAGTGVNNEQFF. The chain combines TRBV18 with TRBJ2-1, with TRBD1 identical over 8 bases. The CDR3 loop spans 16 amino acids. V lost 3 bases and J lost 5; bases outside the gene matches: 9. From germline, CDR1 is KGHSH and CDR2 LQKENI.